This T cell receptor beta chain emerged from a study of CD8+ T cells in alopecia areata. Findings of the study overall: There were also resident alphabeta T cells of normal skin sequenced in scalp samples.

The CDR3 loop spans 14 amino acids. Trimming stripped 1 base from V and 0 bases from J, with 7 bases between. The germline V gene encodes CDR1 SEHNR and CDR2 FQNEAQ (reference sequence). cDNA serving as the sequencing template came from extracted, reverse transcribed RNA. Produced via immunoSEQ multiplex PCR; TCRdb's table is partial and in-frame only. This sample has approximately 98,000 clones, with 59% found just once. Remarks on this clone: The antigen is not known.

This sequence originates from a human donor in good health. The rearrangement uses TRBV7-9 and TRBJ2-7, with D unclear. The specimen was CD8+ T cells sorted from blood. The CDR3 reads CASSLVGLSYEQYF. DNA of the CDR3: TGTGCCAGCAGCTTAGTGGGCCTCTCCTACGAGCAGTACTTC.